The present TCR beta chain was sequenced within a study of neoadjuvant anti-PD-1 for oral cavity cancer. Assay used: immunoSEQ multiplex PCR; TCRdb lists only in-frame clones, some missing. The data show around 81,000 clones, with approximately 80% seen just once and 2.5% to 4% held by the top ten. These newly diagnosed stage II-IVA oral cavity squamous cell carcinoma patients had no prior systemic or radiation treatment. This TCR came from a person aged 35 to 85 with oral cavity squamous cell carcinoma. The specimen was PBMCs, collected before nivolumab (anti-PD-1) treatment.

The CDR3 DNA reads TGTGCCAGCAGTTCTACTAGCACCGGGGAGCTGTTTTTT. Translation: CASSSTSTGELFF. This chain uses TRBV6-5 with TRBJ2-2; possible D gene TRBD2, 5 bases. Germline lookup yields CDR1 MNHEY and CDR2 SVGAGI. The length of the CDR3 is 13 residues. Trimming pared 4 bases from V and 4 bases from J, leaving 7 bases between.